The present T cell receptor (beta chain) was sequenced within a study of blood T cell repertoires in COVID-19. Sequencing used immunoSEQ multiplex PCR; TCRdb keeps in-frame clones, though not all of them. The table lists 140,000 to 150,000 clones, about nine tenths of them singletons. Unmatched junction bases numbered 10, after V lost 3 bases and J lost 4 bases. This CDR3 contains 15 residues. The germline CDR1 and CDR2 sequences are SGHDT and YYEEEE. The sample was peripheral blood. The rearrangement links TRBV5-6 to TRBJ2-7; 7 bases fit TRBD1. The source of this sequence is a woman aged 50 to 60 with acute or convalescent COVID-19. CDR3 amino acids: CASSSTQGWSYEQYF. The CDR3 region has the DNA TGTGCCAGCAGCTCTACACAGGGGTGGTCTTACGAGCAGTACTTC.